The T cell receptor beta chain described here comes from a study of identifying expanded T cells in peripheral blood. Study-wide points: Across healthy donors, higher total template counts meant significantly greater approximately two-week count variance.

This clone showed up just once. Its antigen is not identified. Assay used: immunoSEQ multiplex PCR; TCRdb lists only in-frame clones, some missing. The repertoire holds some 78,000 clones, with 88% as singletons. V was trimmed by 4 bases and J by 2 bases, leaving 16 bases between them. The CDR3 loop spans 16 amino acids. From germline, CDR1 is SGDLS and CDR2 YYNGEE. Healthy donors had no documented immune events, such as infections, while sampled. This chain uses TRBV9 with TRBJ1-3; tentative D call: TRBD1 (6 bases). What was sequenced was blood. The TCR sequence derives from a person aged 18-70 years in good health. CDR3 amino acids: CASSRGDSTTGNTIYF. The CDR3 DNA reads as TGTGCCAGCAGCAGGGGGGACTCAACGACTGGAAACACCATATATTTT.